The 18 T cell receptor beta chains below come from one sample, sequenced in a study of blood T cell repertoires in COVID-19. Measured with immunoSEQ multiplex PCR; TCRdb has only the in-frame clones, and not every one. This table has approximately 240,000 clones, roughly 81% appearing once. Sequencing used peripheral blood. All receptors come from a man in his forties or fifties with acute or convalescent COVID-19.

The chain has TRBV5-4 and TRBJ2-1, with TRBD2 identical over 11 bases. Looked up from germline, CDR1 is SGHNT and CDR2 is YYREEE (reference sequence). This CDR3 contains 16 residues. V shed 0 bases and J 4 bases; nucleotides not matched to a gene: 3. CDR3 DNA: TGTGCCAGCAGCTTGGCTAGCGGGGGGTCTTACAATGAGCAGTTCTTC. Encoded protein: CASSLASGGSYNEQFF.

This clone was seen a handful of times. The chain couples TRBV7-9 to TRBJ2-7; 8 positions match TRBD2. CDR1 and CDR2 from the germline V gene are SEHNR and FQNEAQ (reference sequence). Trimming took 5 bases from V and 1 from J; bases not matched to a gene: 10. CDR3 length equals 16 residues. The chain's CDR3 is CASSLTAGLASYEQYF. In nucleotides, the CDR3 is TGTGCCAGCAGCCTTACCGCCGGACTAGCTTCCTACGAGCAGTACTTC.

The chain uses TRBV29-1 and TRBJ2-2; tentative D call: TRBD1 (5 bases). Trimming stripped 4 bases from V and 4 bases from J, with 10 bases between. Germline V gene sequence: CDR1 SQVTM, CDR2 ANQGSEA. This CDR3 has 13 residues. The CDR3, as DNA: TGCAGCGTTGTCAGGGTTGGCACCGGGGAGCTGTTTTTT. Its translation: CSVVRVGTGELFF.

V and J are TRBV10-3 and TRBJ1-5; D not certain. V was shortened by 3 bases and J by 2 bases, with 11 bases between the two germline ends. Germline V lookup: CDR1 ENHRY, CDR2 SYGVKD. There are 15 residues in the CDR3. The CDR3 sequence: CAISDWQAGNQPQHF. CDR3 nucleotides: TGTGCCATCAGTGACTGGCAGGCTGGCAATCAGCCCCAGCATTTT.

This sequence joins TRBV7-8 and TRBJ2-7, with 10 bases that match TRBD1. CDR3 length: 15 residues. After removal of 1 base from V and 4 bases from J, the junction contained 4 bases not matched to a gene. CDR1 and CDR2 (germline): SGHVS, FQNEAQ. The CDR3 spells CASSLGTGGVYEQYF. The CDR3 region has the DNA TGTGCCAGCAGCTTAGGGACAGGGGGAGTGTACGAGCAGTACTTC.

CDR3 nucleotide sequence: TGTGCCAGCAGGCTAGCGGGGGCTGCCTACAATGAGCAGTTCTTC. Translated, it gives CASRLAGAAYNEQFF. This rearrangement joins TRBV2 to TRBJ2-1; TRBD2 matches 10 bases. The J segment lost 2 bases and the V segment lost 6 bases, leaving 4 bases of the junction unmatched. This CDR3 has 15 amino acids. Germline V gene data show CDR1 as SNHLY and CDR2 as FYNNEI.

The V call is TRBV27, the J call TRBJ1-1; 7 bases are shared with TRBD1. In germline, CDR1 is MNHEY, CDR2 SMNVEV (reference sequence). The CDR3 sequence is 12 residues long. The V gene end was trimmed by 6 bases and the J gene end by 5 bases; junction bases not matched to a gene: 3. The CDR3 DNA sequence: TGTGCCAGCAGGGAACAGGGGACTGAAGCTTTCTTT. Its translation: CASREQGTEAFF.

The chain recombines TRBV2 with TRBJ1-1; D may be TRBD1 (5 bases). Looked up from germline, CDR1 is SNHLY and CDR2 is FYNNEI. With 6 bases removed from V and 0 bases from J, the gap between germline ends came to 14 bases. The CDR3 extends over 15 amino acids. The CDR3 loop is CASRTIQGLNTEAFF. CDR3 bases: TGTGCCAGCAGGACGATCCAGGGCTTGAACACTGAAGCTTTCTTT.

The V and J genes are TRBV6-5 and TRBJ1-2; unclear D gene. CDR1 is MNHEY, CDR2 SVGAGI, per germline. The V end lost 8 bases, the J end lost 3 bases, and 13 bases lay between the germline ends. This CDR3 comprises 13 residues. The CDR3 sequence is CASGTQDYYGYTF. CDR3 coding DNA: TGTGCCAGCGGTACCCAGGACTACTATGGCTACACCTTC.

The chain combines TRBV30 with TRBJ2-2, with D possibly matching TRBD1 (5 bases). The CDR3 is made up of 16 amino acids. The V gene's germline CDR1 is GTSNPN and CDR2 SVGIG (reference sequence). V lost 0 bases and J lost 2, with 13 bases in between. The DNA for the CDR3 is TGTGCCTGGAGTGTACGAGGCAGGACAAACACCGGGGAGCTGTTTTTT. Its protein is CAWSVRGRTNTGELFF.

The chain combines TRBV6-2 or TRBV6-3 with TRBJ2-1; 10 nucleotides match TRBD1. The length of the CDR3 is 17 residues. Germline values: CDR1 MNHEY, CDR2 SVGEGT. V gave up 2 bases and J gave up 8 bases; unmatched junction bases: 12. The CDR3 loop reads CASSYVRGQGDSDEQFF. The CDR3 coding sequence is TGTGCCAGCAGTTACGTTAGAGGACAGGGGGACTCTGATGAGCAGTTCTTC.

This sequence joins TRBV5-1 and TRBJ1-3; 9 bases match TRBD1. The germline V gene encodes CDR1 SGHRS and CDR2 YFSETQ. Trimming cost V 1 base and J 7 bases; bases outside gene matches: 9. This CDR3 has 16 amino acids. This chain's CDR3 is CASSLTGDREWNTIYF. For the CDR3, the DNA is TGCGCCAGCAGCTTGACCGGGGACAGGGAGTGGAACACCATATATTTT.

This clone was seen more than once but under ten times. This sequence joins TRBV10-1 and TRBJ2-2; 7 nucleotides agree with TRBD1. Germline CDR1 reads WNHNN; CDR2 reads SYGVQD (reference sequence). This CDR3 is 15 amino acids long. Losses at the gene ends were 3 bases for V and 0 bases for J; bases not matched to a gene: 1. The CDR3 DNA sequence: TGCGCCAGCAGTGAAGGGGGCGCGAACACCGGGGAGCTGTTTTTT. This codes for CASSEGGANTGELFF.

The chain links TRBV2 to TRBJ1-3; D call uncertain. CDR1 and CDR2 (germline): SNHLY, FYNNEI. Deletions cut 6 bases from V and 0 bases from J, with 12 bases between. This CDR3 contains 15 residues. The DNA for the CDR3 is TGTGCCAGCAGGGCCCTTTTTGGCTCTGGAAACACCATATATTTT. This encodes CASRALFGSGNTIYF.

The gene calls are TRBV6-4 and TRBJ1-2; tentatively, D is TRBD1 (5 bases). This CDR3 region has 14 residues. V shed 3 bases and J shed 5 bases, with 13 bases lying between them. Germline assignment: CDR1 MRHNA and CDR2 SNTAGT. Here the CDR3 reads CASSEQGGSYGYTF. The CDR3 DNA sequence: TGTGCCAGCAGTGAGCAGGGTGGATCATATGGCTACACCTTC.

CDR3 DNA sequence: TGTGCCAGCAGTTCAACTACGGGACAGGGGGGCTACGAGCAGTACTTC. Translation gives CASSSTTGQGGYEQYF. The chain recombines TRBV27 with TRBJ2-7; 11 bases are shared with TRBD1. The CDR3 runs to 16 residues. From germline, CDR1 is MNHEY and CDR2 SMNVEV (reference sequence). V lost 4 bases to trimming and J lost 3 bases; unmatched junction nucleotides: 8.

The rearrangement joins TRBV7-2 to TRBJ2-3, with 9 bases aligning to TRBD2. The length of the CDR3 is 14 residues. The junction had 8 bases not matched to a gene; V was cut back by 7 bases and J by 6 bases. Germline V lookup: CDR1 SGHTA, CDR2 FQGNSA. Here the CDR3 reads CASIQTSGVDTQYF. CDR3 coding DNA: TGTGCCAGCATCCAGACTAGCGGTGTTGATACGCAGTATTTT.

V usage is TRBV6-5 and J usage is TRBJ2-5; 8 bases are a match to TRBD1. V lost 11 bases to trimming and J lost 4 bases; unmatched junction nucleotides: 12. The germline V gene has CDR1 MNHEY and CDR2 SVGAGI. The CDR3 has 14 residues. Here the CDR3 DNA reads TGTGCCTCCCACCTCGACAGGGGACGAGAGACCCAGTACTTC. This sequence encodes CASHLDRGRETQYF.